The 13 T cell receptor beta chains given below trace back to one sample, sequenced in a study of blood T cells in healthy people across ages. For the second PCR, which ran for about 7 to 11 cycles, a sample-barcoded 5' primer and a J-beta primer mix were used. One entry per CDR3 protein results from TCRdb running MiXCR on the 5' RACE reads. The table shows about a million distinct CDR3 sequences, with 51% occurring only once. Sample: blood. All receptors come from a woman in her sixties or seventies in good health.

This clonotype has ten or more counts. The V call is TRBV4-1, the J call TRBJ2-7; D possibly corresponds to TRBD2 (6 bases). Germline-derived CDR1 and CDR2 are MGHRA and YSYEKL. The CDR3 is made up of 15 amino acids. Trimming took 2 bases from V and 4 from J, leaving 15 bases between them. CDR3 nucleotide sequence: TGCGCCAGCAGCCAACCCTGGGACGGAGGGTACGAGCAGTACTTC. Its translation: CASSQPWDGGYEQYF.

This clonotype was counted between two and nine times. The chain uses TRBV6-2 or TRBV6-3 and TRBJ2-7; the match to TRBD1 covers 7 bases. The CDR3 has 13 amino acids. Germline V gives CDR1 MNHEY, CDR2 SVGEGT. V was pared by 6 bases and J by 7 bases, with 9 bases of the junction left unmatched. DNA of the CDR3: TGTGCCAGCAGCCGTCAGGGGGTTGAAGAGCAGTACTTC. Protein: CASSRQGVEEQYF.

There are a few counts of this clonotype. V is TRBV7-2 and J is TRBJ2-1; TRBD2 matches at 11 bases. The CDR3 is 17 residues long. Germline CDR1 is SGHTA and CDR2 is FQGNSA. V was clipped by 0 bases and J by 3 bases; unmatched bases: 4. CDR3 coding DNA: TGTGCCAGCAGCTTAGCTCCTCTAGCGGGAGGCTACAATGAGCAGTTCTTC. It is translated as CASSLAPLAGGYNEQFF. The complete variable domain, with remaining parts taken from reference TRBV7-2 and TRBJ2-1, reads GAGVSQSPSNKVTEKGKDVELRCDPISGHTALYWYRQSLGQGLEFLIYFQGNSAPDKSGLPSDRFSAERTGGSVSTLTIQRTQQEDSAVYLCASSLAPLAGGYNEQFFGPGTRLTVL.

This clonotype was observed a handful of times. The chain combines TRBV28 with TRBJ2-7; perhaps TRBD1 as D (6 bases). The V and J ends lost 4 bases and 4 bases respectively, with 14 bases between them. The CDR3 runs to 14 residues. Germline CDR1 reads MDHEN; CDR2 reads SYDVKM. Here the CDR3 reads CASSYPGRGYEQYF. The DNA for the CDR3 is TGTGCCAGCAGTTACCCGGGCAGGGGTTACGAGCAGTACTTC.

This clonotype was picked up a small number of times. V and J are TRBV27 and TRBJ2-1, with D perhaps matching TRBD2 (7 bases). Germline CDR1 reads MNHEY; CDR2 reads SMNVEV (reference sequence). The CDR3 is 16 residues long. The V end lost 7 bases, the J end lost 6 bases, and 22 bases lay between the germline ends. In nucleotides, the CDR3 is TGTGCCAGCACCGCCCGCGGGGGCTCTGTGAGCAATGAGCAGTTCTTC. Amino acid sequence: CASTARGGSVSNEQFF.

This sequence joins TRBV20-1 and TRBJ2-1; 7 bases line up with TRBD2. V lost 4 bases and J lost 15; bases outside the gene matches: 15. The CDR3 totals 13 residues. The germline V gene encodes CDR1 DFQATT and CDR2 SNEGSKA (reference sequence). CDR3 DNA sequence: TGCAGTGCTACAATTGGCCTAGCGGACCTGGGGTTCTTC. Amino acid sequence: CSATIGLADLGFF.

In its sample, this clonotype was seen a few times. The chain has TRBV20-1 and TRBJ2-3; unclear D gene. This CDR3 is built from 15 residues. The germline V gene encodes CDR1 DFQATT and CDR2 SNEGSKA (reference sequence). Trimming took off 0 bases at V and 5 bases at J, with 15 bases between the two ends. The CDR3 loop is CSARDLGLTVDTQYF. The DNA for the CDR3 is TGCAGTGCTAGAGATCTGGGCCTTACGGTAGATACGCAGTATTTT.

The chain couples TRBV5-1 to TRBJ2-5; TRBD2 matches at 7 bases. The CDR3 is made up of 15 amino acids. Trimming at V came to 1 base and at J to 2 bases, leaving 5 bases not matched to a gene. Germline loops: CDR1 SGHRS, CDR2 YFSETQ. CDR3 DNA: TGCGCCAGCAGCTTGCGGGAGGCCAATCAAGAGACCCAGTACTTC. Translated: CASSLREANQETQYF.

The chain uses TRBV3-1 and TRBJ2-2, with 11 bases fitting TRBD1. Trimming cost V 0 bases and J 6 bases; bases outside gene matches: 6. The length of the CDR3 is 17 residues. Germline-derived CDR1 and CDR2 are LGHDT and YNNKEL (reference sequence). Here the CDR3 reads CASSQDLGTGGSGELFF. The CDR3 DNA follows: TGTGCCAGCAGCCAAGACCTCGGGACAGGGGGTTCCGGGGAGCTGTTTTTT.

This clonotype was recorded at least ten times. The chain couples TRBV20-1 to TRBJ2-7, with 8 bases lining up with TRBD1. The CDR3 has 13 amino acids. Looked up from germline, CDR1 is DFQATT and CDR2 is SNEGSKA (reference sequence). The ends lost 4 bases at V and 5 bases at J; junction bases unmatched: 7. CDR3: CSAMGTGWDEQYF. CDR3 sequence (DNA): TGCAGTGCTATGGGGACAGGATGGGACGAGCAGTACTTC.

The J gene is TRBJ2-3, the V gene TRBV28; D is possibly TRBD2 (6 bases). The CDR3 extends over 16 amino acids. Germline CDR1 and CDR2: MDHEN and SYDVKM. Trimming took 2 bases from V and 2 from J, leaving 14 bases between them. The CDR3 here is CASSLKAGPSTDTQYF. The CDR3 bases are TGTGCCAGCAGTTTAAAGGCGGGACCATCCACAGATACGCAGTATTTT.

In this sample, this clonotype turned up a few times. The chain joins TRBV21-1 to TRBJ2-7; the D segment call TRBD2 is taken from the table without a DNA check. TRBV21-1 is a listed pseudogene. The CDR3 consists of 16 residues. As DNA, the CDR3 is TGTGCCAGCAGCAAAGCCGGACTAGCGGGACCCTACGAGCAGTACTTC. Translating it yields CASSKAGLAGPYEQYF.

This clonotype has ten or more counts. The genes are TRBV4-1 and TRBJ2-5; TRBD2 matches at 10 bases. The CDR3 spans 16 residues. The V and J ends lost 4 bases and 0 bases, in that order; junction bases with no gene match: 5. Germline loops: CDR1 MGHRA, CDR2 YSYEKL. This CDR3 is CASSLLGLADQETQYF. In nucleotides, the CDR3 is TGCGCCAGCAGCCTTCTTGGACTAGCGGACCAAGAGACCCAGTACTTC.